The 17 T cell receptor beta chains below were found in one sample sequenced in a study of blood T cell repertoires in COVID-19. Profiled with immunoSEQ multiplex PCR; TCRdb holds only in-frame clones, not every one. This sample yields about 110,000 clones, of which 70% to 90% are seen a single time; under 9% belongs to the top ten. Specimen: peripheral blood. These receptors originate from a woman between 70 and 85 years old who had recovered from COVID-19.

The gene calls are TRBV9 and TRBJ2-1, with 9 bases matching TRBD1. Germline CDR1 is SGDLS and CDR2 is YYNGEE. J lost 8 bases, V lost 6 bases, and 15 bases had no gene match. The CDR3 runs 16 residues. The CDR3 nucleotides are TGTGCCAGCAACACCCCGGGACAGGGAAAGGTTGATGAGCAGTTCTTC. As protein: CASNTPGQGKVDEQFF.

This clone was seen a single time. This chain uses TRBV9 with TRBJ2-2, with D tentatively TRBD1 (5 bases). This CDR3 spans 14 amino acids. The germline CDR1 and CDR2 sequences are SGDLS and YYNGEE. Trimming took 3 bases from V and 3 from J, leaving 9 bases between them. The CDR3: CASSAQQDTGELFF. For the CDR3, the DNA is TGTGCCAGCAGCGCCCAACAGGACACCGGGGAGCTGTTTTTT.

A single count supports this clone. This chain links TRBV7-3 with TRBJ1-5; D is unclear. The CDR3 runs to 13 residues. CDR1 and CDR2 (germline): SGHTA, FQGTGA. Trimming removed 5 bases from V and 4 bases from J, with 9 bases in between. The CDR3 region is CASSKSGNQPQHF. The CDR3 DNA follows: TGTGCCAGCAGCAAATCGGGGAATCAGCCCCAGCATTTT.

The chain recombines TRBV6-5 with TRBJ2-6; possibly TRBD2 for D (6 bases). The germline gives CDR1 MNHEY, CDR2 SVGAGI. The V end lost 9 bases, the J end lost 0 bases, and 12 bases lay between the germline ends. The CDR3 is 15 residues long. CDR3 in amino acids: CASLRGASGANVLTF. The DNA of the CDR3 is TGTGCCAGTCTGCGCGGGGCCTCTGGGGCCAACGTCCTGACTTTC.

The chain joins TRBV5-6 to TRBJ1-4; 10 nucleotides align to TRBD1. With 3 bases clipped from V and 5 bases from J, the junction kept 4 bases outside the gene matches. Germline CDR1 reads SGHDT; CDR2 reads YYEEEE. The CDR3 is 15 residues long. CDR3 sequence: CASSSKDRGNEKLFF. The CDR3 DNA reads as TGTGCCAGCAGCTCAAAGGACAGGGGGAATGAAAAACTGTTTTTT.

V usage is TRBV14 and J usage is TRBJ1-1, with D perhaps TRBD1 (6 bases). Germline-derived CDR1 and CDR2 are SGHDN and FVKESK. Between the trimmed V and J ends, which lost 4 bases and 11 bases, there was a span of 17 bases. The CDR3 spans 13 residues. The CDR3 coding sequence is TGTGCCAGCAGCCGAGGGGGGGCCGCCCACGCTTTCTTT. Translation: CASSRGGAAHAFF. The complete variable domain, with remaining parts taken from reference TRBV14 and TRBJ1-1, reads EAGVTQFPSHSVIEKGQTVTLRCDPISGHDNLYWYRRVMGKEIKFLLHFVKESKQDESGMPNNRFLAERTGGTYSTLKVQPAELEDSGVYFCASSRGGAAHAFFGQGTRLTVV.

The chain has TRBV27 and TRBJ2-1; 9 bases are shared with TRBD2. Unmatched junction bases numbered 15, after V lost 3 bases and J lost 6 bases. The CDR3 has 18 residues. The germline V gene encodes CDR1 MNHEY and CDR2 SMNVEV (reference sequence). The CDR3 coding sequence is TGTGCCAGCAGTTTCAGGACCGGGACTAGCCGGGGAAGCAATGAGCAGTTCTTC. This gives the protein CASSFRTGTSRGSNEQFF.

J is TRBJ2-7 and V is TRBV4-3; 9 nucleotides align to TRBD1. V lost 1 base to trimming and J lost 5 bases; unmatched junction nucleotides: 6. Per the germline V gene, CDR1 is LGHNA and CDR2 is YSLEER. The CDR3 length is 15 residues. As DNA, the CDR3 is TGCGCCAGCAGCCAAGGCACAGGGGGCGAAAACGAGCAGTACTTC. Translated, it gives CASSQGTGGENEQYF.

The gene calls are TRBV7-9 and TRBJ1-2; D is possibly TRBD1 (5 bases). CDR1 and CDR2 (germline): SEHNR, FQNEAQ (reference sequence). Deletions cut 5 bases from V and 0 bases from J, with 16 bases between. CDR3 length: 16 amino acids. The CDR3 here is CASSRRGGDPNYGYTF. As DNA, the CDR3 is TGTGCCAGCAGCCGGAGGGGTGGGGACCCTAACTATGGCTACACCTTC.

The V gene is TRBV30, the J gene TRBJ2-7, with unresolved D. V shed 5 bases and J shed 2 bases, with 10 bases lying between them. The germline V gene has CDR1 GTSNPN and CDR2 SVGIG (reference sequence). The CDR3 sequence is 12 residues long. The CDR3 nucleotides are TGTGCCTGGGCTTACAACACCTACGAGCAGTACTTC. This encodes CAWAYNTYEQYF. Drawing the rest from reference TRBV30 and TRBJ2-7, the complete variable domain is SQTIHQWPATLVQPVGSPLSLECTVEGTSNPNLYWYRQAAGRGLQLLFYSVGIGQISSEVPQNLSASRPQDRQFILSSKKLLLSDSGFYLCAWAYNTYEQYFGPGTRLTVT.

V gene TRBV2 combines with J gene TRBJ2-7, with 8 bases that match TRBD1. Unmatched junction bases numbered 9, after V lost 5 bases and J lost 6 bases. In germline, CDR1 is SNHLY, CDR2 FYNNEI. The CDR3 runs to 14 residues. The CDR3 DNA reads TGTGCCAGCAGTCTCGGACAGGGTTGGGGCGAGCAGTACTTC. Translation: CASSLGQGWGEQYF.

This clone appeared a single time. V gene TRBV11-2 combines with J gene TRBJ2-7; 9 bases agree with TRBD1. Losses at the gene ends were 5 bases for V and 8 bases for J; bases not matched to a gene: 13. CDR1 and CDR2 (germline): SGHAT, FQNNGV. This CDR3 spans 15 amino acids. The DNA for the CDR3 is TGTGCCAGCAGCCGACTTCCGGGACAGGGATCCCAGCAGTACTTC. This encodes CASSRLPGQGSQQYF. Variable domain in full (rest from reference TRBV11-2 and TRBJ2-7): EAGVAQSPRYKIIEKRQSVAFWCNPISGHATLYWYQQILGQGPKLLIQFQNNGVVDDSQLPKDRFSAERLKGVDSTLKIQPAKLEDSAVYLCASSRLPGQGSQQYFGPGTRLTVT.

J is TRBJ2-3 and V is TRBV28, with TRBD2 matching over 11 bases. Germline V CDR1 and CDR2: MDHEN, SYDVKM. J was trimmed by 1 base and V by 4 bases; bases with no gene match: 10. The CDR3 runs to 18 residues. In DNA form, the CDR3 reads TGTGCCAGCAGTTCCGCTAGCGGGGGGTTCCGTCGCACAGATACGCAGTATTTT. Its protein product is CASSSASGGFRRTDTQYF.

This sequence joins TRBV5-8 and TRBJ2-5; 14 bases line up with TRBD2. This CDR3 comprises 16 residues. Germline V gene data show CDR1 as SGHTS and CDR2 as YDEGEE. V lost 4 bases to trimming and J lost 7 bases; unmatched junction nucleotides: 9. CDR3 coding DNA: TGTGCCAGCAGCCGATACACGACTAGCGGGGGGGGGACCCAGTACTTC. This encodes CASSRYTTSGGGTQYF.

The genes are TRBV19 and TRBJ2-5; D call uncertain. The germline V and J ends were trimmed by 2 bases and 5 bases, with 9 bases remaining between them. CDR1 and CDR2 (germline): LNHDA, SQIVND (reference sequence). The CDR3 contains 13 residues. CDR3 amino acids: CASSILGRETQYF. CDR3 nucleotides: TGTGCCAGTAGTATACTAGGAAGGGAGACCCAGTACTTC.

The chain links TRBV5-4 to TRBJ2-5; 10 nucleotides match TRBD2. This CDR3 is built from 16 residues. CDR1 SGHNT and CDR2 YYREEE come from the germline V gene (reference sequence). V trimming: 1 base; J trimming: 1 base; junction bases outside the gene matches: 4. The CDR3 nucleotides are TGTGCCAGCAGCTTGCTAGCGGGAGTCTCCCAAGAGACCCAGTACTTC. Residues: CASSLLAGVSQETQYF.

The chain joins TRBV5-1 to TRBJ1-2; D perhaps matches TRBD1 (5 bases). Germline CDR1 reads SGHRS; CDR2 reads YFSETQ. The CDR3 loop spans 16 amino acids. Deletions cut 7 bases from V and 8 bases from J, with 27 bases between. The CDR3 DNA reads TGCGCCAGCGGCCCTCTTGGAACCGGACAACCGAGGGGCTACACCTTC. Amino acid sequence: CASGPLGTGQPRGYTF.